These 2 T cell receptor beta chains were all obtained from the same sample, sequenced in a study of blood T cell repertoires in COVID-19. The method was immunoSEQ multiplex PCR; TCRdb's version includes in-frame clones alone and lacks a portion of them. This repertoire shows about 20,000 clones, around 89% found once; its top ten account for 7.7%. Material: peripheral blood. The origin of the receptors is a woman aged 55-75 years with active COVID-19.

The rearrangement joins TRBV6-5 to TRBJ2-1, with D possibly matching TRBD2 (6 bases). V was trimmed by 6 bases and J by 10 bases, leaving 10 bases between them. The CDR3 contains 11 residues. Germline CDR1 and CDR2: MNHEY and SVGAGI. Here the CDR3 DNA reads TGTGCCAGCAGAGTGGACTACGAGCAGTTCTTC. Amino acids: CASRVDYEQFF.

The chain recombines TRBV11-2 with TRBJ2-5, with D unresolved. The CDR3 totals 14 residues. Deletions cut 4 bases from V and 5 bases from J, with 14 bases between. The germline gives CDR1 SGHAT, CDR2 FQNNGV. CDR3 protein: CASSYMTTWETQYF. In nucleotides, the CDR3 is TGTGCCAGCAGCTACATGACGACATGGGAGACCCAGTACTTC.